The entry that follows covers one T cell receptor beta chain sequence. As yet, its antigen is unknown. The data belong to a study of shared clonotypes between healthy human individuals. The study, taken as a whole, reports: Researchers found naive subsets generally carried larger estimated richness than memory subsets.

The CDR3 consists of 12 residues. Trimming left V 3 bases short and J 6 bases short, with 6 bases between. Germline-derived CDR1 and CDR2 are SGHTA and FQGNSA. Around 220 ng DNA, 25,000 to 30,000 T cell genomes, went into each sorted-subset replicate PCR. Sequencing was performed with immunoSEQ multiplex PCR; in TCRdb, only in-frame clones are kept and a portion is missing. In the table there are about a million clones, 65% to 75% of which are singletons. The receptor comes from a young man in good health. The rearrangement joins TRBV7-2 to TRBJ2-1, with a possible D match to TRBD1 (5 bases). The specimen sequenced was memory CD4+ T cells sorted from blood. This sample's subset: CD45RA-negative fraction. DNA of the CDR3: TGTGCCAGCAGCTTCGACAGCAATGAGCAGTTCTTC. The encoded protein is CASSFDSNEQFF.